The sequence of this T cell receptor (beta chain) was determined in a study of blood T cell repertoires in COVID-19. The wider study: Italy, Spain and the United States were the sources of the convalescent and acute COVID-19 samples.

Original processing methods: Using reference gene primer amplification, nucleated cell counts were estimated. The method was immunoSEQ multiplex PCR; TCRdb's version includes in-frame clones alone and lacks a portion of them. That table gives V, J and clone size, and the DNA gave D and trimming. In the table there are approximately 50,000 clones, approximately 85% of which are singletons. The CDR3 consists of 15 residues. V shed 7 bases, J shed 1 base, and the junction held 4 bases outside the gene matches. The germline V gene encodes CDR1 SNHLY and CDR2 FYNNEI. This chain links TRBV2 with TRBJ2-2, with 9 positions matching TRBD1. The sample was peripheral blood. This TCR was sampled from a human donor in a cohort sampled during active COVID-19. CDR3 nucleotides: TGTGCCAGCATGGTGGGACAGGGGAACACCGGGGAGCTGTTTTTT. Its translation: CASMVGQGNTGELFF.